The source of this T cell receptor (beta chain) is a study of regulatory T cells in long-lasting Graves disease. Specified time point: newly diagnosed GD, antithyroid drugs for less than 3 months. There was RNA extracted from PBMCs, and the TCR library was made from it. The V end lost 5 bases, the J end lost 7 bases, and 15 bases lay between the germline ends. This CDR3 region has 14 residues. The germline CDR1 and CDR2 sequences are MDHEN and SYDVKM. According to the study, TCR beta libraries were built with iRepertoire HTBI primers and CDR3-region Arm-PCR. TCRdb called the multiplex PCR reads again in MiXCR, with one record for every CDR3 protein. The sample has roughly 320,000 distinct CDR3 sequences; around 17% are singletons. The same sample was also used in a study of T cells in Graves' hyperthyroidism and ophthalmopathy.

This TCR was sampled from a man between 35 and 55 years old with Graves disease. The source was peripheral blood mononuclear cells (PBMCs), collected at new diagnosis, from a patient treated with antithyroid drugs. The rearrangement uses TRBV28 and TRBJ1-5; D is possibly TRBD1 (5 bases). DNA of the CDR3: TGTGCCAGCAGTCTGTTCGGGGGGGGACAGCCCCAGCATTTT. Translated: CASSLFGGGQPQHF.